This TCR beta chain was captured in a study of PD-1 blockade in classical Hodgkin lymphoma. Overall study results and limits: Unlike CD8+ TCR diversity, which did not rise significantly by C4D1, CD4+ TCR diversity did. The baseline diversity of complete responders showed similarity to that of newly diagnosed patients.

Exposure to brentuximab vedotin varied, and each patient had relapsed following autologous stem cell transplantation. The germline V and J ends were trimmed by 5 bases and 1 base, with 8 bases remaining between them. Germline CDR1 reads PRHDT; CDR2 reads FYEKMQ (reference sequence). This CDR3 spans 13 amino acids. Clones were sequenced by immunoSEQ multiplex PCR, and TCRdb holds only the in-frame ones, with some missing. The data contain some 64,000 clones, 80% to 90% of them singletons. Comments on this clone: Its antigen remains unidentified.

The receptor was isolated from a human donor with classical Hodgkin lymphoma. The chain has TRBV13 and TRBJ1-1; D is undetermined. The sequences come from peripheral blood mononuclear cells (PBMCs), collected at baseline. The chain's CDR3 is CASSQRWNTEAFF. CDR3 nucleotides: TGTGCCAGCAGCCAAAGGTGGAACACTGAAGCTTTCTTT. The complete variable domain, with remaining parts taken from reference TRBV13 and TRBJ1-1, reads AAGVIQSPRHLIKEKRETATLKCYPIPRHDTVYWYQQGPGQDPQFLISFYEKMQSDKGSIPDRFSAQQFSDYHSELNMSSLELGDSALYFCASSQRWNTEAFFGQGTRLTVV.